This T cell receptor beta chain was retrieved from a study of T cell responses to AZD1222 COVID-19 vaccine. The V gene's germline CDR1 is MNHEY and CDR2 SMNVEV (reference sequence). This CDR3 has 16 amino acids. V shed 7 bases, J shed 6 bases, and the junction held 8 bases outside the gene matches. Only in-frame clones appear in the TCRdb table, and some are missing; sequencing was by immunoSEQ multiplex PCR. This sample carries approximately 100,000 clones, roughly nine tenths of them seen once, and the ten largest clones take over 15%. The chain recombines TRBV27 with TRBJ2-3, with 15 bases identical to TRBD2. The sample consisted of peripheral blood, taken on day 0 of AZD1222 vaccination. The sequence derives from an adult in good health. CDR3 in DNA: TGTGCCAGCACCCCCGGACTAGCGGGAGGGTGGGATACGCAGTATTTT. This gives the protein CASTPGLAGGWDTQYF.